This note documents a single TCR beta chain sequence. Antigen: not known. This entry belongs to a study of graft-versus-host responses after intestinal transplantation. Study-wide background: Anti-thymocyte globulin served as induction for all recipients, who then took tacrolimus and steroids for about 3 years.

The assay was immunoSEQ multiplex PCR, and TCRdb's table has in-frame clones only and misses some. The top ten clones hold 0.23% of a sample with some 110,000 clones, more than 90% of them seen once. Sequencing used unstimulated CD4+ T cells sorted from spleen or lymph node cells, obtained before transplant. This sequence was found in a human donor who was the organ donor for an intestinal transplant.

The CDR3 DNA follows: TGTGCCAGCAGCTTTACAGGGGCTGGGGCTTTCTTT. Protein product: CASSFTGAGAFF. V and J are TRBV7-2 and TRBJ1-1; 7 bases agree with TRBD1. V dropped 3 bases and J dropped 11; count of bases not matched to a gene: 6. The CDR3 sequence is 12 residues long. CDR1 SGHTA and CDR2 FQGNSA come from the germline V gene.